This T cell receptor (beta chain) was retrieved from a study of T cell responses to AZD1222 COVID-19 vaccine. Study observations and caveats: Spike-wide vaccine-associated CD4 TCRs dominated at 160-218 and 743-854. Repertoire sampling occurred only after the peak T cell response.

Libraries were prepared by immunoSEQ multiplex PCR; TCRdb keeps only in-frame clonotypes and omits some of them. Of more than 140,000 clones listed, just over 90% were seen once; the top ten hold 0.75% to 1%. To note about this clone: Its cognate antigen is unknown.

The CDR3 is 15 residues long. V was shortened by 1 base and J by 1 base, with 8 bases between the two germline ends. Germline V gene data show CDR1 as SGHTA and CDR2 as FQGNSA. The rearrangement uses TRBV7-2 and TRBJ2-1, with unresolved D. Sample: peripheral blood, taken on day 0 of MenACWY control vaccination. The sequence derives from an adult in good health. CDR3 bases: TGTGCCAGCAGCTTAGAGGCTACATCCTACAATGAGCAGTTCTTC. The encoded protein is CASSLEATSYNEQFF.